This T cell receptor (beta chain) is drawn from a study of regulatory T cells in long-lasting Graves disease. Both iRepertoire HTBI primers and Arm-PCR of CDR3 regions were used to build the TCR beta libraries. TCRdb re-derived calls from the multiplex PCR reads in MiXCR, one entry per CDR3 protein. The sample shows about 530,000 distinct CDR3 sequences, 15% to 20% of them seen only once. This clonotype was seen a few times. The time point here: newly diagnosed GD, antithyroid drugs for less than 3 months. RNA from PBMCs was the source of the TCR library. The CDR3 has 12 amino acids. V lost 4 bases, J lost 1 base, and 5 bases lay in between. Per germline, CDR1 WSHSY and CDR2 SAAADI. The data were also submitted as part of a second study, on T cells in Graves' hyperthyroidism and ophthalmopathy.

The specimen was peripheral blood mononuclear cells (PBMCs), collected at new diagnosis, from a patient treated with antithyroid drugs. The sequence derives from a woman aged 35-65 years with Graves disease. J is TRBJ2-7 and V is TRBV10-2; D unclear. The CDR3 DNA is TGCGCCAGCAGTGTGTGGTCCTACGAGCAGTACTTC. Translating gives CASSVWSYEQYF.